Sequencing of this T cell receptor beta chain was carried out in a study of T-cell memory formation after mild COVID-19. In its sample, this clonotype was seen a few times. The antigen remains unidentified. 5'RACE with constant-segment primers built TCRalpha and TCRbeta cDNA libraries with UMIs. MiXCR, run by TCRdb on the 5' RACE reads, gives a single entry per CDR3 protein. Of under 450,000 distinct CDR3 sequences in the sample, under 25% were seen once. The CDR3 is made up of 16 amino acids. Looked up from germline, CDR1 is ENHRY and CDR2 is SYGVKD. V dropped 6 bases and J dropped 4; count of bases not matched to a gene: 8. Study findings and constraints: Researchers found some responding clones in pre-infection memory, a sign that cross-reactive memory joined.

The sample was PBMCs or a T cell subset sorted from them (not recorded which). The receptor was derived from a young man who had mild COVID-19 (a few samples of this study predate the infection). Cell type and time point are not known. This chain joins TRBV10-3 and TRBJ2-3, with TRBD1 matching over 12 bases. The CDR3 sequence: CAISLTGTGGADTQYF. In DNA, the CDR3 is TGTGCCATCAGCCTTACCGGGACAGGGGGCGCAGATACGCAGTATTTT.